Shown below are 29 T cell receptor beta chains from a single sample sequenced in a study of T cells after yellow fever vaccination. TCRdb re-analysed the 5' RACE reads in MiXCR, keeping a single row per CDR3 protein. Of about 99,000 distinct CDR3 sequences detected, around 5.8% appear once; the ten largest clones hold over 40%. The sequencing used CD8+ T cells sorted from PBMCs, collected 10 days after the yellow fever booster vaccination. The source is a man between 18 and 29 years old who received the YFV17D yellow fever vaccine.

This clonotype was found a few times. J is TRBJ2-2 and V is TRBV27, with TRBD1 matching over 7 bases. The CDR3 has 17 amino acids. V lost 7 bases, J lost 3 bases, and 14 bases stayed unmatched. Germline lookup yields CDR1 MNHEY and CDR2 SMNVEV (reference sequence). This CDR3 reads CASNRPIQGWDTGELFF. The CDR3 coding sequence is TGTGCCAGCAACCGTCCTATACAGGGGTGGGACACCGGGGAGCTGTTTTTT.

The rearrangement uses TRBV9 and TRBJ2-1, with TRBD2 matching 13 bases. This CDR3 is 14 amino acids long. Trimming removed 4 bases from V and 13 bases from J; junction bases left unmatched: 8. Per the germline V gene, CDR1 is SGDLS and CDR2 is YYNGEE. CDR3 coding DNA: TGTGCCAGCAGCCTCCGACTAGCGGGGGGACCTCAGTTCTTC. Translation gives CASSLRLAGGPQFF.

This clonotype has more than one count but fewer than ten. The genes are TRBV6-2 or TRBV6-3 and TRBJ2-3; a weak D match, TRBD1 (6 bases). CDR1 is MNHEY and CDR2 is SVGEGT in the germline V gene. Trimming cost V 1 base and J 1 base, with 6 bases left between them. The CDR3 consists of 14 residues. The DNA for the CDR3 is TGTGCCAGCAGTTACTACAGGGGCACAGATACGCAGTATTTT. Translation gives CASSYYRGTDTQYF.

This clonotype turned up a few times. The chain combines TRBV9 with TRBJ2-3, with D hard to call. The CDR3 runs 13 residues. Germline V lookup: CDR1 SGDLS, CDR2 YYNGEE. Trimming cost V 3 bases and J 2 bases, with 7 bases left between them. In DNA, the CDR3 is TGTGCCAGCAGCGACCGATACACAGATACGCAGTATTTT. Amino acid sequence: CASSDRYTDTQYF.

This clonotype was observed a few times. The chain recombines TRBV4-2 with TRBJ2-1, with no clear D. CDR1 is LGHNA and CDR2 is YNFKEQ in the germline V gene. V was trimmed by 5 bases and J by 5 bases, leaving 16 bases between them. The CDR3 covers 15 residues. CDR3 loop: CASSTHPGSNNEQFF. In DNA, the CDR3 is TGTGCCAGCAGCACCCACCCCGGATCCAACAATGAGCAGTTCTTC.

This chain joins TRBV9 and TRBJ2-5; 8 bases map to TRBD2. Germline V gene sequence: CDR1 SGDLS, CDR2 YYNGEE. The CDR3 is 17 amino acids. Losses at the gene ends were 0 bases for V and 1 base for J; bases not matched to a gene: 8. This chain's CDR3 is CASSVEISGDPQETQYF. CDR3 bases: TGTGCCAGCAGCGTAGAGATTAGCGGGGACCCCCAAGAGACCCAGTACTTC.

The CDR3 loop is CAVLEERTSGSYTDTQYF. The CDR3 DNA follows: TGTGCCGTCCTTGAAGAGAGGACTAGCGGGAGTTACACAGATACGCAGTATTTT. The chain joins TRBV10-3 to TRBJ2-3, with 13 bases identical to TRBD2. The CDR3 sequence is 18 residues long. V dropped 11 bases and J dropped 2; count of bases not matched to a gene: 16. Per the germline V gene, CDR1 is ENHRY and CDR2 is SYGVKD.

This clonotype was seen a few times. The chain joins TRBV27 to TRBJ1-5; 9 nucleotides match TRBD1. The CDR3 covers 14 residues. The V gene's germline CDR1 is MNHEY and CDR2 SMNVEV (reference sequence). The junction had 3 bases not matched to a gene; V was cut back by 6 bases and J by 3 bases. The CDR3 coding sequence is TGTGCCAGCAGGGAACAGGGGGCCAATCAGCCCCAGCATTTT. Protein product: CASREQGANQPQHF.

In this sample, this clonotype turned up a few times. This chain connects TRBV7-3 to TRBJ2-3, with 9 positions matching TRBD2. This CDR3 spans 16 amino acids. V shed 5 bases, J shed 2 bases, and the junction held 8 bases outside the gene matches. The germline CDR1 and CDR2 sequences are SGHTA and FQGTGA. The CDR3 reads CASSPFAGGITDTQYF. The CDR3 coding sequence is TGTGCCAGCAGCCCCTTTGCGGGGGGGATCACAGATACGCAGTATTTT.

The V and J genes are TRBV7-9 and TRBJ2-1, with 9 bases fitting TRBD2. The CDR3 runs 17 residues. V lost 1 base and J lost 8; bases outside the gene matches: 12. The germline V gene encodes CDR1 SEHNR and CDR2 FQNEAQ (reference sequence). CDR3 residues: CASSLGSRGGIRDEQFF. As DNA, the CDR3 is TGTGCCAGCAGCTTAGGCTCGCGGGGGGGCATTAGGGATGAGCAGTTCTTC. Combining the CDR3 with reference TRBV7-9 and TRBJ2-1 gives the whole variable domain DTGVSQNPRHKITKRGQNVTFRCDPISEHNRLYWYRQTLGQGPEFLTYFQNEAQLEKSRLLSDRFSAERPKGSFSTLEIQRTEQGDSAMYLCASSLGSRGGIRDEQFFGPGTRLTVL.

This chain links TRBV4-1 with TRBJ2-7; D is unclear. The V gene lost 1 base and the J gene lost 5 bases, with 15 bases spanning the gap. CDR1 is MGHRA, CDR2 YSYEKL, per germline. This CDR3 spans 15 amino acids. The CDR3 DNA reads as TGCGCCAGCAGCCAAGTCGCCTCGTACGACCACGAGCAGTACTTC. Residues: CASSQVASYDHEQYF.

At least ten counts were recorded for this clonotype. This chain joins TRBV10-2 and TRBJ2-2; D gene uncertain. The CDR3 extends over 12 amino acids. CDR1 is WSHSY and CDR2 is SAAADI in the germline V gene. Trimming took 6 bases from V and 1 from J, leaving 3 bases between them. CDR3 nucleotides: TGCGCCAGCAGACAGAACACCGGGGAGCTGTTTTTT. This gives the protein CASRQNTGELFF.

This clonotype turned up a few times. V usage is TRBV20-1 and J usage is TRBJ2-7, with D possibly matching TRBD1 (6 bases). The CDR3 extends over 13 amino acids. Germline CDR1 is DFQATT and CDR2 is SNEGSKA (reference sequence). Between the trimmed V and J ends, which lost 6 bases and 2 bases, there was a span of 14 bases. This CDR3 is CSARGAAAYEQYV. CDR3 in DNA: TGCAGTGCCAGGGGAGCGGCCGCCTACGAGCAGTACGTC.

The rearrangement links TRBV5-1 to TRBJ1-1; D not certain. Trimming took 0 bases from V and 4 from J, leaving 16 bases between them. Per germline, CDR1 SGHRS and CDR2 YFSETQ. This CDR3 spans 16 amino acids. The CDR3, as DNA: TGCGCCAGCAGCTTGGAGGCCTCGCCCATCTTCACTGAAGCTTTCTTT. This encodes CASSLEASPIFTEAFF.

This chain joins TRBV2 and TRBJ1-5; no reliable D call. Per germline, CDR1 SNHLY and CDR2 FYNNEI. The CDR3 is 15 amino acids. Trimming cost V 5 bases and J 0 bases, with 11 bases left between them. The CDR3 here is CASSPGGYSNQPQHF. The CDR3 DNA reads as TGTGCCAGCAGTCCGGGAGGCTATAGCAATCAGCCCCAGCATTTT.

The chain joins TRBV4-3 to TRBJ1-1; tentatively, D is TRBD1 (6 bases). This CDR3 has 13 residues. Germline lookup yields CDR1 LGHNA and CDR2 YSLEER. V dropped 3 bases and J dropped 7 bases, with 12 bases sitting between them. CDR3 region: CASSQTQGYEAFF. As DNA, the CDR3 is TGCGCCAGCAGCCAGACTCAGGGGTATGAAGCTTTCTTT.

This clonotype has a handful of counts. The V and J genes are TRBV5-5 and TRBJ2-1, with 10 bases fitting TRBD1. V shed 0 bases and J 7 bases; nucleotides not matched to a gene: 7. Germline V lookup: CDR1 SGHKS, CDR2 YYEKEE (reference sequence). This CDR3 region has 16 residues. For the CDR3, the DNA is TGTGCCAGCAGCTTGGGACGGGACAGGGGATCGAATGAGCAGTTCTTC. Protein product: CASSLGRDRGSNEQFF.

This clonotype has a count of ten or more. This chain joins TRBV7-9 and TRBJ2-5, with unresolved D. Germline lookup yields CDR1 SEHNR and CDR2 FQNEAQ (reference sequence). The CDR3 covers 11 residues. Trimming removed 5 bases at V and 5 bases at J, with 6 bases between. In DNA form, the CDR3 reads TGTGCCAGCAGCACCGCCGAGACCCAGTACTTC. Translated, it gives CASSTAETQYF.

This clonotype has a handful of counts. The chain links TRBV7-9 to TRBJ2-1; 7 bases line up with TRBD1. The CDR3 has 16 residues. Germline lookup yields CDR1 SEHNR and CDR2 FQNEAQ (reference sequence). Losses at the gene ends were 1 base for V and 3 bases for J; bases not matched to a gene: 6. CDR3 residues: CASSLEGAMGYNEQFF. Here the CDR3 DNA reads TGTGCCAGCAGCTTAGAGGGGGCTATGGGCTACAATGAGCAGTTCTTC.

The chain couples TRBV7-9 to TRBJ1-1; D gene unclear. CDR3 length equals 14 residues. V lost 2 bases and J lost 2, with 9 bases in between. Looked up from germline, CDR1 is SEHNR and CDR2 is FQNEAQ (reference sequence). CDR3 bases: TGTGCCAGCAGCTTAACCGCCGGAAACACTGAAGCTTTCTTT. Its protein product is CASSLTAGNTEAFF.

The rearrangement joins TRBV6-5 to TRBJ2-7; a possible D gene is TRBD1 (6 bases). The ends were cut back, 0 bases at V and 0 bases at J, with 12 bases in the middle. From germline, CDR1 is MNHEY and CDR2 SVGAGI. The CDR3 contains 16 residues. The CDR3, as DNA: TGTGCCAGCAGTTACTCCTCGGGACACTCCTCCTACGAGCAGTACTTC. Protein product: CASSYSSGHSSYEQYF.

This clonotype has just a few counts. As DNA, the CDR3 is TGTGCCAGCAGTTACTCCCCTGGGGTTATGAACACTGAAGCTTTCTTT. Translation: CASSYSPGVMNTEAFF. This sequence joins TRBV6-6 and TRBJ1-1; no clear D. The CDR3 is 16 amino acids. V lost 0 bases to trimming and J lost 0 bases, with 11 bases between them. CDR1 MNHNY and CDR2 SVGAGI come from the germline V gene (reference sequence).

This clonotype was counted many times. The chain is built from TRBV10-3 and TRBJ2-1; D is possibly TRBD1 (6 bases). Germline CDR1 is ENHRY and CDR2 is SYGVKD. This CDR3 spans 16 amino acids. The V gene lost 2 bases and the J gene lost 7 bases, with 18 bases spanning the gap. The CDR3 coding sequence is TGTGCCATCAGTGAGACAGGGTACACCTCTTGGAATGAGCAGTTCTTC. This gives the protein CAISETGYTSWNEQFF.

This clonotype was detected a few times. CDR3 protein: CATSRGEATINEQFF. Written as DNA, the CDR3 is TGTGCCACCAGCAGAGGAGAGGCTACTATCAATGAGCAGTTCTTC. This chain links TRBV15 with TRBJ2-1; D remains ambiguous. Germline CDR1 LNHNV, CDR2 YYDKDF (reference sequence). V lost 1 base and J 6 bases, leaving 13 bases between the germline ends. CDR3 length: 15 residues.

The chain combines TRBV2 with TRBJ2-7, with D possibly called TRBD1 or TRBD2 (5 bases each). V lost 7 bases and J 6 bases, leaving 13 bases between the germline ends. Germline V gene data show CDR1 as SNHLY and CDR2 as FYNNEI. The CDR3 extends over 12 amino acids. CDR3 in amino acids: CASTRGMGEQYF. The CDR3 DNA sequence: TGTGCCAGCACGAGGGGCATGGGCGAGCAGTACTTC.

V gene TRBV6-2 or TRBV6-3 combines with J gene TRBJ1-5; D gene uncertain. The V gene lost 3 bases and the J gene lost 4 bases, with 10 bases spanning the gap. The CDR3 spans 14 residues. Germline CDR1 MNHEY, CDR2 SVGEGT. The CDR3 region is CASSYWQANQPQHF. CDR3 DNA sequence: TGTGCCAGCAGTTATTGGCAGGCTAATCAGCCCCAGCATTTT.

The sample holds a few counts of this clonotype. CDR3 in DNA: TGTGCCAGCAGCCCCGATGGCGGGGCGGGGGACTACGAGCAGTACTTC. This encodes CASSPDGGAGDYEQYF. The V and J genes are TRBV4-2 and TRBJ2-7, with 7 bases lining up with TRBD2. V dropped 4 bases and J dropped 3; count of bases not matched to a gene: 12. Per germline, CDR1 LGHNA and CDR2 YNFKEQ. The CDR3 runs to 16 residues.

The V gene is TRBV18, the J gene TRBJ2-7; unclear D gene. Germline V gene lookup returns CDR1 KGHSH and CDR2 LQKENI. Trimming removed 0 bases from V and 2 bases from J, with 2 bases in between. CDR3 length: 12 amino acids. CDR3 bases: TGTGCCAGCTCACCACCTGCCTACGAGCAGTACGTC. It translates to CASSPPAYEQYV.

The chain combines TRBV7-8 with TRBJ1-4; D gene unclear. Germline V CDR1 and CDR2: SGHVS, FQNEAQ. This CDR3 comprises 17 residues. Trimming left V 5 bases short and J 2 bases short, with 18 bases between. In DNA form, the CDR3 reads TGTGCCAGCAGCAGAACGCCTCCTGGGGTGACTAATGAAAAACTGTTTTTT. It yields the protein CASSRTPPGVTNEKLFF.